This T cell receptor delta chain was sequenced in a study of gamma-delta T cells after stem cell transplantation. Germline CDR1 is GEAIGNYY and CDR2 is EKD. V gave up 1 base and J gave up 2 bases; unmatched junction bases: 11. CDR3 length: 17 amino acids. With regard to this clone: Translating this DNA gives a protein that differs at residue 5 from the TCRdb one, which belongs to a much larger clone; a read error is likely, and the protein shown is this translation.

TCRdb called clones anew from the RT-PCR reads with CATT. The sample has some 2,900 delta-chain clones; 3% to 3.5% are singletons. Sequences were obtained from gamma-delta T cells. The sequence derives from a human donor. It is not recorded whose cells these are; they may come from a transplant donor. The chain combines TRDV2 with TRDJ1; TRDD3 aligns across 8 bases. DNA for the CDR3: TGTGCCTGTGACACTATGCTGGGGGAACGTAGAACCGATAAACTCATCTTT. Its translation: CACDTMLGERRTDKLIF.